This T cell receptor beta chain is drawn from a study of T cells in Graves' hyperthyroidism and ophthalmopathy. General study results and limits: Most thyroid clonotypes with frequency above 0.001 were detected in blood.

As to this clonotype: Its antigen is undetermined.

TCR beta CDR3 regions were amplified from RNA. When the TCR CDR3 underwent first-round RT-PCR, the HTBI primer set was used. TCRdb re-derived calls from the multiplex PCR reads in MiXCR, one entry per CDR3 protein. The sample consists of approximately 200,000 distinct CDR3 sequences, approximately 20% of them appearing once. Sequenced sample: blood. The sequence was collected from a man aged 35-49 years with Graves' hyperthyroidism.

In DNA, the CDR3 is TGTGCCAGCAGTGATGGAGGGACTAGCTACGAGCAGTACTTC. Translated, it gives CASSDGGTSYEQYF. This sequence joins TRBV2 and TRBJ2-7; 8 nucleotides agree with TRBD2. The CDR3 totals 14 residues. CDR1 SNHLY and CDR2 FYNNEI come from the germline V gene. The J segment lost 3 bases and the V segment lost 3 bases, leaving 4 bases of the junction unmatched.